Listed below are T cell receptor beta chains from one sample, sequenced in a study of shared clonotypes between healthy human individuals. Here immunoSEQ multiplex PCR was the method, and the copy in TCRdb shows in-frame clones only, minus some. The repertoire consists of 600,000 or so clones, with 90% to 95% occurring once and the leading ten covering 0.095% to 0.14%. The sample taken for sequencing was naive CD8+ T cells sorted from blood. Every receptor here comes from a young woman in good health. CDR3s include the opening cysteine and the closing phenylalanine or tryptophan. The order of the fields is CDR3 length, V gene, clone size, J gene, D gene, CDR3 DNA, CDR3 protein. A D gene is named only where the DNA matches it firmly. Only part of the rows carry a size: once, few, many, or a class if the clone is expanded.

cdr3_length: 16
v_call: TRBV27
clone_size: NA
j_call: TRBJ2-1
d_call: TRBD2
cdr3_nt: TGTGCCAGCAGTTCCCGACTAGCGCTCTCCTACAATGAGCAGTTCTTC
cdr3_aa: CASSSRLALSYNEQFF

cdr3_length: 15
v_call: TRBV9
clone_size: once
j_call: TRBJ2-7
d_call: TRBD2
cdr3_nt: TGTGCCAGCACCCCGGGACTAGCGAGATCCTACGAGCAGTACTTC
cdr3_aa: CASTPGLARSYEQYF

cdr3_length: 17
v_call: TRBV5-4
clone_size: NA
j_call: TRBJ2-3
d_call: TRBD2
cdr3_nt: TGTGCCAGCAGCTTTGCGACTAGCGGGGGAAGCACAGATACGCAGTATTTT
cdr3_aa: CASSFATSGGSTDTQYF

cdr3_length: 13
v_call: TRBV11-2
clone_size: NA
j_call: TRBJ2-7
d_call: TRBD2
cdr3_nt: TGTGCCAGCAGGGGGCTAGCGGGAGGTGAGCAGTACTTC
cdr3_aa: CASRGLAGGEQYF

cdr3_length: 14
v_call: TRBV6-5
clone_size: NA
j_call: TRBJ1-5
d_call: NA
cdr3_nt: TGTGCCAGCGGGGAGCCGACTGGGCAGCAGCCCCAGCATTTT
cdr3_aa: CASGEPTGQQPQHF

cdr3_length: 11
v_call: TRBV28
clone_size: NA
j_call: TRBJ2-7
d_call: TRBD1
cdr3_nt: TGTGCCAGCAGTTCACCAGGGGGCGCGACCTTC
cdr3_aa: CASSSPGGATF

cdr3_length: 15
v_call: TRBV11-1
clone_size: once
j_call: TRBJ2-4
d_call: NA
cdr3_nt: TGTGCCAGCAGCTTAGGGGCAGGGGCATTGAACATTCAGTACTTC
cdr3_aa: CASSLGAGALNIQYF

cdr3_length: 12
v_call: TRBV28
clone_size: NA
j_call: TRBJ2-7
d_call: NA
cdr3_nt: TGTGCCACCCAAGACAGAGCCTACGAGCAGTACTTC
cdr3_aa: CATQDRAYEQYF

cdr3_length: 13
v_call: TRBV23-1
clone_size: NA
j_call: TRBJ2-7
d_call: NA
cdr3_nt: TGCGCCAGGGGAGTCCCATTTCCGGGAGCCGAGGACTTC
cdr3_aa: CARGVPFPGAEDF

cdr3_length: 13
v_call: TRBV28
clone_size: NA
j_call: TRBJ2-1
d_call: NA
cdr3_nt: TGTGCCAGCAGTTGGGGACGGGACAATGAGCAGTTCTTC
cdr3_aa: CASSWGRDNEQFF

cdr3_length: 11
v_call: TRBV5-6
clone_size: NA
j_call: TRBJ1-4
d_call: NA
cdr3_nt: TGTGCCAGCAGCTTTGGTGATAAACTGTTTTTT
cdr3_aa: CASSFGDKLFF

cdr3_length: 19
v_call: TRBV18
clone_size: NA
j_call: TRBJ1-1
d_call: NA
cdr3_nt: TGTGCCAGCTCACCACGGCGAGTCGGGAGGGGTAACAGTTCCACTGAAGCTTTCTTT
cdr3_aa: CASSPRRVGRGNSSTEAFF

cdr3_length: 13
v_call: TRBV2
clone_size: NA
j_call: TRBJ1-2
d_call: NA
cdr3_nt: TGTGCCAGCAAGCTCCTGAGGGACTATGGCTACACCTTC
cdr3_aa: CASKLLRDYGYTF

cdr3_length: 17
v_call: TRBV5-1
clone_size: NA
j_call: TRBJ2-7
d_call: NA
cdr3_nt: TGCGCCAGCAGCTTGGGGACACCTGGGGGCCTCTTGTACGAGCAGTACTTC
cdr3_aa: CASSLGTPGGLLYEQYF

cdr3_length: 11
v_call: TRBV19
clone_size: NA
j_call: TRBJ2-3
d_call: NA
cdr3_nt: TGTGCCATTGGAGGCACAGATACGCAGTATTTT
cdr3_aa: CAIGGTDTQYF

cdr3_length: 12
v_call: TRBV9
clone_size: NA
j_call: TRBJ2-7
d_call: NA
cdr3_nt: TGTGCCAGCGGAGAGACAGACCACGAGCAGTACTTC
cdr3_aa: CASGETDHEQYF

cdr3_length: 18
v_call: TRBV7-9
clone_size: NA
j_call: TRBJ1-2
d_call: TRBD1
cdr3_nt: TGTGCCAGCAGCTTAGGACAGGGCGACATTCTCCTCTTCTATGGCTACACCTTC
cdr3_aa: CASSLGQGDILLFYGYTF

cdr3_length: 14
v_call: TRBV28
clone_size: NA
j_call: TRBJ2-1
d_call: TRBD2
cdr3_nt: TGTGCCACCCACTTAGCGGGAGGAGGCAATGAGCAGTTCTTC
cdr3_aa: CATHLAGGGNEQFF

cdr3_length: 14
v_call: TRBV9
clone_size: NA
j_call: TRBJ2-7
d_call: NA
cdr3_nt: TGTGCCAGCAGTGAAGACAGGTCGGACTACGAGCAGTACTTC
cdr3_aa: CASSEDRSDYEQYF

cdr3_length: 11
v_call: TRBV7-2
clone_size: NA
j_call: TRBJ1-4
d_call: NA
cdr3_nt: TGTGCCAGCAGACAGGGCCAAAAACTGTTTTTT
cdr3_aa: CASRQGQKLFF

cdr3_length: 18
v_call: TRBV6-1
clone_size: NA
j_call: TRBJ2-1
d_call: TRBD2
cdr3_nt: TGTGCCAGCAGTGAACTGGGGACTAGCGGGAGGGACTACAATGAGCAGTTCTTC
cdr3_aa: CASSELGTSGRDYNEQFF

cdr3_length: 16
v_call: TRBV27
clone_size: NA
j_call: TRBJ2-3
d_call: NA
cdr3_nt: TGTGCCAGCAGTTTATCGCGAGGGACGGGCACAGATACGCAGTATTTT
cdr3_aa: CASSLSRGTGTDTQYF